What follows are 12 T cell receptor beta chains derived from one specimen sequenced in a study of blood T cell repertoires in COVID-19. Assay: immunoSEQ multiplex PCR; the TCRdb copy retains only in-frame clones and omits some. Of some 40,000 clones listed, approximately 86% are singletons. The sample taken for sequencing was peripheral blood. These receptors were obtained from a middle-aged man with active COVID-19.

This clone has just a few counts. The V and J genes are TRBV4-1 and TRBJ2-3, with 8 bases identical to TRBD1. Germline CDR1 MGHRA, CDR2 YSYEKL. There are 17 residues in the CDR3. With 4 bases clipped from V and 4 bases from J, the junction kept 13 bases outside the gene matches. The CDR3 protein is CASSPPQGAATSDTQYF. In nucleotides, the CDR3 is TGCGCCAGCAGCCCACCGCAGGGGGCAGCAACTTCAGATACGCAGTATTTT.

The V gene is TRBV6-1, the J gene TRBJ2-3; D is unclear. In germline, CDR1 is MNHNS, CDR2 SASEGT. The CDR3 sequence is 14 residues long. V was cut by 1 base and J by 5 bases, with 10 bases left in between. The CDR3 region has the DNA TGTGCCAGCAGTGAAGGCGGTGGCCTAGATACGCAGTATTTT. It translates to CASSEGGGLDTQYF.

This sequence joins TRBV11-1 and TRBJ2-5, with 12 bases lining up with TRBD2. Germline-derived CDR1 and CDR2 are SGHAT and FQDESV (reference sequence). There are 16 residues in the CDR3. The junction had 5 bases not matched to a gene; V was cut back by 2 bases and J by 4 bases. The CDR3 reads CASSLLAGGPRETQYF. The CDR3 nucleotides are TGTGCCAGCAGCTTACTAGCGGGAGGGCCTCGAGAGACCCAGTACTTC.

This chain connects TRBV3-1 (or the pseudogene TRBV3-2) to TRBJ2-7, with D possibly being TRBD1 (5 bases). The V gene's germline CDR1 is LGHDT and CDR2 YNNKEL (reference sequence). The CDR3 is 14 amino acids. Trimming shortened V by 1 base and J by 4 bases, and 11 bases separated the two germline ends. The CDR3 DNA sequence: TGTGCCAGCAGCCAAGGGTTAGGGGTATACGAGCAGTACTTC. Translated: CASSQGLGVYEQYF.

The rearrangement uses TRBV25-1 and TRBJ1-1; tentatively, D is TRBD1 (5 bases). The V gene lost 6 bases and the J gene lost 4 bases, with 9 bases spanning the gap. Germline lookup yields CDR1 MGHDK and CDR2 SYGVNS. This CDR3 comprises 12 residues. The CDR3 protein is CASSGRATEAFF. The CDR3 nucleotides read TGTGCCAGCAGCGGCAGGGCCACTGAAGCTTTCTTT. The whole variable domain, filled in from reference TRBV25-1 and TRBJ1-1, reads EADIYQTPRYLVIGTGKKITLECSQTMGHDKMYWYQQDPGMELHLIHYSYGVNSTEKGDLSSESTVSRIRTEHFPLTLESARPSHTSQYLCASSGRATEAFFGQGTRLTVV.

The CDR3 region has the DNA TGTGCCAGCAGCTGGAGGACAGGGCCTAGCAATCAGCCCCAGCATTTT. It translates to CASSWRTGPSNQPQHF. The chain employs TRBV7-2 and TRBJ1-5; 8 nucleotides align to TRBD1. The CDR3 has 16 amino acids. From germline, CDR1 is SGHTA and CDR2 FQGNSA. V was pared by 4 bases and J by 0 bases, with 5 bases of the junction left unmatched.

The chain carries TRBV7-3 and TRBJ2-5, with D perhaps TRBD2 (6 bases). V lost 0 bases to trimming and J lost 3 bases, with 8 bases between them. The germline CDR1 and CDR2 sequences are SGHTA and FQGTGA. CDR3 length: 14 amino acids. In DNA, the CDR3 is TGTGCCAGCAGCTTAACCGGAGGGAAAGAGACCCAGTACTTC. Translated: CASSLTGGKETQYF.

The rearrangement links TRBV9 to TRBJ1-1; D uncertain. The length of the CDR3 is 13 residues. The germline CDR1 and CDR2 sequences are SGDLS and YYNGEE. Trimming removed 7 bases from V and 4 bases from J, with 14 bases in between. Written as DNA, the CDR3 is TGTGCCAGCGGGGAGGCGGGTAGCACTGAAGCTTTCTTT. Protein: CASGEAGSTEAFF.

This rearrangement joins TRBV7-8 to TRBJ1-1; D gene uncertain. Germline V lookup: CDR1 SGHVS, CDR2 FQNEAQ. This CDR3 has 17 amino acids. Trimming shortened V by 0 bases and J by 1 base, and 15 bases separated the two germline ends. For the CDR3, the DNA is TGTGCCAGCAGCTTAGCGACTTCTTGGACTGGGAACACTGAAGCTTTCTTT. Encoded protein: CASSLATSWTGNTEAFF.

The chain employs TRBV3-1 (or the pseudogene TRBV3-2) and TRBJ2-3; tentatively, D is TRBD2 (5 bases). With 1 base removed from V and 4 bases from J, the gap between germline ends came to 12 bases. The CDR3 consists of 15 residues. Germline V gene lookup returns CDR1 LGHDT and CDR2 YNNKEL (reference sequence). The CDR3 DNA sequence: TGTGCCAGCAGCCAAGGACTCGCCGGGGCAGATACGCAGTATTTT. It codes for CASSQGLAGADTQYF.

This rearrangement joins TRBV9 to TRBJ2-2; D uncertain. The CDR3 extends over 14 amino acids. V gave up 0 bases and J gave up 5 bases, with 8 bases separating them. Per the germline V gene, CDR1 is SGDLS and CDR2 is YYNGEE. CDR3: CASSVDWRTGELFF. The CDR3 coding sequence is TGTGCCAGCAGCGTAGACTGGAGAACCGGGGAGCTGTTTTTT. Supplemented by reference TRBV9 and TRBJ2-2, the full variable domain reads DSGVTQTPKHLITATGQRVTLRCSPRSGDLSVYWYQQSLDQGLQFLIQYYNGEERAKGNILERFSAQQFPDLHSELNLSSLELGDSALYFCASSVDWRTGELFFGEGSRLTVL.

This chain connects TRBV28 to TRBJ1-3; TRBD1 might be the D (6 bases). This CDR3 has 12 residues. Between the trimmed V and J ends, which lost 10 bases and 1 base, there was a span of 8 bases. The germline V gene has CDR1 MDHEN and CDR2 SYDVKM. CDR3 nucleotide sequence: TGTGCCACCCAGGGGTCTGGAAACACCATATATTTT. Translating gives CATQGSGNTIYF.